The 16 T cell receptor beta chains reported below all come from one sample, sequenced in a study of cytomegalovirus exposure and HLA in healthy donors. Primers included in the PCR were 60 Vbeta and 13 Jbeta primers. Data came from immunoSEQ multiplex PCR; TCRdb stores just in-frame clones and leaves some out. The table has around 130,000 clones, 65% to 85% seen once. Sequenced input: PBMCs. These receptors all stem from a woman younger than 35 in good health and CMV-seronegative.

The chain employs TRBV19 and TRBJ2-1; D is possibly TRBD1 (6 bases). The germline V and J ends were trimmed by 10 bases and 9 bases, with 16 bases remaining between them. The CDR3 totals 12 residues. CDR1 LNHDA and CDR2 SQIVND come from the germline V gene (reference sequence). The CDR3 here is CATKQGLGEQFF. CDR3 DNA: TGTGCCACCAAACAGGGATTGGGTGAGCAGTTCTTC.

V is TRBV5-1 and J is TRBJ1-4; D gene uncertain. Per the germline V gene, CDR1 is SGHRS and CDR2 is YFSETQ. The CDR3 loop spans 14 amino acids. Deletions cut 6 bases from V and 3 bases from J, with 12 bases between. Here the CDR3 reads CASTFTSSNEKLFF. CDR3 DNA: TGCGCCAGCACCTTTACAAGTTCTAATGAAAAACTGTTTTTT.

The chain couples TRBV6-5 to TRBJ2-5; D call uncertain. The V end was cut by 6 bases, the J end by 2 bases, with 10 bases between. Germline lookup yields CDR1 MNHEY and CDR2 SVGAGI. This CDR3 has 13 amino acids. CDR3 residues: CASRIRVQETQYF. The CDR3 DNA follows: TGTGCCAGCAGAATACGGGTTCAAGAGACCCAGTACTTC.

This chain connects TRBV7-2 to TRBJ2-1, with D possibly TRBD2 on 5 matching bases. V dropped 5 bases and J dropped 8 bases, with 13 bases sitting between them. Germline CDR1 and CDR2: SGHTA and FQGNSA. The CDR3 is made up of 13 amino acids. The CDR3 DNA reads TGTGCCAGCAGCCTTCCAGCGGAGGATGAGCAGTTCTTC. Residues: CASSLPAEDEQFF. The variable domain in full, completed from reference TRBV7-2 and TRBJ2-1, reads GAGVSQSPSNKVTEKGKDVELRCDPISGHTALYWYRQSLGQGLEFLIYFQGNSAPDKSGLPSDRFSAERTGGSVSTLTIQRTQQEDSAVYLCASSLPAEDEQFFGPGTRLTVL.

The J gene is TRBJ2-7, the V gene TRBV2, with 7 bases identical to TRBD2. The CDR3 spans 15 residues. Germline values: CDR1 SNHLY, CDR2 FYNNEI. With 4 bases clipped from V and 4 bases from J, the junction kept 10 bases outside the gene matches. The CDR3 DNA sequence: TGTGCCAGCAGTGCAAGCGGGACCCGTCATTACGAGCAGTACTTC. Amino acids: CASSASGTRHYEQYF.

The chain has TRBV11-2 and TRBJ1-4; no definite D call. V lost 4 bases to trimming and J lost 10 bases, with 19 bases between them. Germline V gene lookup returns CDR1 SGHAT and CDR2 FQNNGV. CDR3 length: 15 residues. The DNA for the CDR3 is TGTGCCAGCAGCTCTGAAAACCACTATAGCGGAAAACTGTTTTTT. Translation gives CASSSENHYSGKLFF.

Only one count was recorded for this clone. The chain uses TRBV5-6 and TRBJ1-2; a possible D gene is TRBD1 (5 bases). The CDR3 is made up of 13 amino acids. Trimming took 2 bases from V and 6 from J, leaving 11 bases between them. Germline CDR1 is SGHDT and CDR2 is YYEEEE. For the CDR3, the DNA is TGTGCCAGCAGCTTCCGGGGGATTCATGGCTACACCTTC. It is translated as CASSFRGIHGYTF.

The chain links TRBV2 to TRBJ2-3; D gene uncertain. Between the trimmed V and J ends, which lost 5 bases and 4 bases, there was a span of 16 bases. This CDR3 is 15 amino acids long. Germline V gene sequence: CDR1 SNHLY, CDR2 FYNNEI. This chain's CDR3 is CASSKGGSWADTQYF. The CDR3 coding sequence is TGTGCCAGCAGTAAAGGCGGTTCTTGGGCAGATACGCAGTATTTT.

The gene calls are TRBV12-5 and TRBJ1-4; a weak D match, TRBD1 (5 bases). The CDR3 runs to 15 residues. V was clipped by 5 bases and J by 1 base, with 11 bases between them. Germline V gene data show CDR1 as LGHNT and CDR2 as FRNRAP. In DNA form, the CDR3 reads TGTGCTAGTGGTACCTCGACAGTAACTAATGAAAAACTGTTTTTT. As protein: CASGTSTVTNEKLFF. The variable domain in full, completed from reference TRBV12-5 and TRBJ1-4, reads DARVTQTPRHKVTEMGQEVTMRCQPILGHNTVFWYRQTMMQGLELLAYFRNRAPLDDSGMPKDRFSAEMPDATLATLKIQPSEPRDSAVYFCASGTSTVTNEKLFFGSGTQLSVL.

This clone occurred a few times. The chain links TRBV4-1 to TRBJ1-5; D remains ambiguous. The CDR3 is made up of 14 amino acids. Looked up from germline, CDR1 is MGHRA and CDR2 is YSYEKL. Trimming removed 2 bases at V and 7 bases at J, with 12 bases between. CDR3 protein: CASSQFHQNQPQHF. The CDR3, as DNA: TGCGCCAGCAGCCAATTTCATCAGAACCAGCCCCAGCATTTT.

This clone appeared once. The chain combines TRBV4-1 with TRBJ1-1, with 9 bases matching TRBD1. The CDR3 consists of 16 residues. V shed 2 bases, J shed 8 bases, and the junction held 12 bases outside the gene matches. Germline V gene lookup returns CDR1 MGHRA and CDR2 YSYEKL. As DNA, the CDR3 is TGCGCCAGCAGCCAAATCCTCCTAACAGGGGGCTTCGAAGCTTTCTTT. Translating it yields CASSQILLTGGFEAFF.

The chain carries TRBV4-1 and TRBJ2-7; TRBD1 agrees at 10 bases. The CDR3 runs to 15 residues. The trim removed 3 bases at V and 3 bases at J, leaving 5 bases unmatched. Per the germline V gene, CDR1 is MGHRA and CDR2 is YSYEKL. Here the CDR3 reads CASSHGTGEYYEQYF. CDR3 DNA sequence: TGCGCCAGCAGCCATGGGACAGGGGAATACTACGAGCAGTACTTC.

The CDR3 coding sequence is TGCGCCAGCAGCTTGGAGGACAGGGGGACCGAGCAGTACTTC. Amino acids: CASSLEDRGTEQYF. This rearrangement joins TRBV5-1 to TRBJ2-7, with TRBD1 identical over 10 bases. Per the germline V gene, CDR1 is SGHRS and CDR2 is YFSETQ. Unmatched junction bases numbered 3, after V lost 0 bases and J lost 6 bases. The CDR3 has 14 amino acids.

CDR3 loop: CASSSRFGGAFF. The CDR3 DNA follows: TGTGCCAGCAGCTCCCGGTTCGGGGGAGCTTTCTTT. The V gene is TRBV7-2, the J gene TRBJ1-1; a weak D match, TRBD1 (5 bases). CDR3 length: 12 residues. V dropped 4 bases and J dropped 10 bases, with 13 bases sitting between them. Germline assignment: CDR1 SGHTA and CDR2 FQGNSA.

V gene TRBV6-1 combines with J gene TRBJ1-1, with a tentative D call TRBD1 (5 bases). The CDR3 loop spans 12 amino acids. Trimming removed 8 bases from V and 5 bases from J, with 12 bases in between. Germline loops: CDR1 MNHNS, CDR2 SASEGT. CDR3 loop: CASDRLETEAFF. The CDR3 bases are TGTGCCAGCGACAGACTAGAAACTGAAGCTTTCTTT.

The chain recombines TRBV9 with TRBJ2-3; D unresolved. V lost 9 bases and J lost 6, with 11 bases in between. Germline CDR1 SGDLS, CDR2 YYNGEE. CDR3 length equals 11 residues. The CDR3, as DNA: TGTGCCACCGGAGACGGGGATACGCAGTATTTT. Encoded protein: CATGDGDTQYF.